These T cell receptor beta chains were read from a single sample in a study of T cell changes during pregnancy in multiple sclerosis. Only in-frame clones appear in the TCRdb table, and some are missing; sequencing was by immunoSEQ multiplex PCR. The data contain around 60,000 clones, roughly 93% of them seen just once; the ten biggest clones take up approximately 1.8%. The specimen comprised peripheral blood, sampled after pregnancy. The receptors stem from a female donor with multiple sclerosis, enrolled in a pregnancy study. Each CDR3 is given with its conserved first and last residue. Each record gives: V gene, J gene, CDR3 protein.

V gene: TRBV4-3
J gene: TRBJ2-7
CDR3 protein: CASSQDESGSRYEQYF

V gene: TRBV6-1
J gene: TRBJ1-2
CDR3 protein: CASSESQDYGYTF

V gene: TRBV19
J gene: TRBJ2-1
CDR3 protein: CASGLAGGNEQFF

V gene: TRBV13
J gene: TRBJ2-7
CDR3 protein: CASSLGGDRDYEQYF

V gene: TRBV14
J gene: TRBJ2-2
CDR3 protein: CASSQEEGLPNTGELFF

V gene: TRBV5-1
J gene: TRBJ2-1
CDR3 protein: CASSPRQLAGTNNEQFF

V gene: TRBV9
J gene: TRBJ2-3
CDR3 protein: CASSGATTDTQYF

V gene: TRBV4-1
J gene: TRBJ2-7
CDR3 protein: CASSAGTGSYEQYF

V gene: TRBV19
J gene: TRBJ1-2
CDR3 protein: CASRVSGGQGYTF

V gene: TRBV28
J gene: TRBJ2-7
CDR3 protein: CASSIAVRGSEQYF

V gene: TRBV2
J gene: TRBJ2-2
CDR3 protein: CASSEPGLVAGELFF

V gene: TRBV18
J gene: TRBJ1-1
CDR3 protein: CASSGVMGGIVNTEAFF

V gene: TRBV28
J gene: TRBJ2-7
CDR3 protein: CASSLRLAGGEQYF

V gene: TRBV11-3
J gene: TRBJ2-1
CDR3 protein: CASSWTSGRDNEQFF

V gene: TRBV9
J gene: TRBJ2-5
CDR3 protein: CASSVGAGIEETQYF

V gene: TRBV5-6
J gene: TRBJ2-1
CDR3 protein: CASSLAPGGSYNEQFF

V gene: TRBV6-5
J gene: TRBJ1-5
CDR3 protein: CASKDTGGDQPQHF

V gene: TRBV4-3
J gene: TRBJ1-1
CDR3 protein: CASSQTVVSTEAFF

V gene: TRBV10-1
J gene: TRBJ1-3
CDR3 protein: CASSESRTGEENTIYF

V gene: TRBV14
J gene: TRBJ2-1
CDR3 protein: CASSPLAGLDNEQFF

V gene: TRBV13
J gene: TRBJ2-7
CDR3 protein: CASSLGRRRSYEQYF

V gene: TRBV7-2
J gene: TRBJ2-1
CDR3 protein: CASSARRLADNEQFF

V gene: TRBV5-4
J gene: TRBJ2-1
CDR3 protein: CASTLAGFSYNEQFF

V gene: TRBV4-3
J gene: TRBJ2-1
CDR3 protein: CASSQEVAGGYEQFF

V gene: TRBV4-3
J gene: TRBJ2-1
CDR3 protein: CASKRGARDHYNEQFF

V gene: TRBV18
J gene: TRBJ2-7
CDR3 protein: CASSPQGDEQYF

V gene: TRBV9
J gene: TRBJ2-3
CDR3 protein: CASSGTSGSPDTQYF

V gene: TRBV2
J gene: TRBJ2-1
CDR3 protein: CASSGESLRSSYNEQFF

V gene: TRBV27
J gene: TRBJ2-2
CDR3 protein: CASSTSGRADTGELFF

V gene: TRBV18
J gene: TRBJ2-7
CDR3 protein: CASSPKSGTQSEQYF

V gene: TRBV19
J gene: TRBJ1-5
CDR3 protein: CASSPRVSSNQPQHF

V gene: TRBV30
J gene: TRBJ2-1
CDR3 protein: CAWSPGQGSNEQFF

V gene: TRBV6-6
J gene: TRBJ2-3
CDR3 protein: CASSSSPTGIGTQYF

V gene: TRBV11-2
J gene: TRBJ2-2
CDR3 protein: CASSLVTGGFNTGELFF

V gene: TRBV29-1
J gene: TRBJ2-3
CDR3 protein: CSVEAGSTDTQYF

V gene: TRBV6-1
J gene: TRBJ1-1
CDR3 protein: CASSEARQNTEAFF

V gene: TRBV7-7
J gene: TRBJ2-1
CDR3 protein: CASRNLAVEQFF

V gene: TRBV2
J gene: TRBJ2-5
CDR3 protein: CASSQGTSGSETQYF

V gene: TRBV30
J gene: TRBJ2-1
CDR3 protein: CAWSVRRYNEQFF

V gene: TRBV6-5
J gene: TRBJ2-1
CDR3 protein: CASKSGGRANEQFF

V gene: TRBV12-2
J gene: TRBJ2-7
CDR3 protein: CASRLAVLAGDGEQYF

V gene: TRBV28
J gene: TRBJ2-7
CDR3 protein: CASTWGGGYEQYF

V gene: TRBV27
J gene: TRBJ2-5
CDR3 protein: CASSSSIFRSGQHQETQYF

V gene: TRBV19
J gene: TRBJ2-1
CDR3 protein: CASTLSGRPYNEQFF

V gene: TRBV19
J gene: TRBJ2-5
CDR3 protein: CASSFRERSYF

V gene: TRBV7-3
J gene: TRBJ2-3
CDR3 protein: CASSLAGVADTQYF